This T cell receptor beta chain was recovered during a study of blood T cell repertoires in COVID-19. Across the whole study: Samples of COVID-19 (acute and convalescent) were obtained from the United States, Italy and Spain.

This table comes from immunoSEQ multiplex PCR, and its TCRdb copy is limited to in-frame clones, with some not included. The sample consists of 100,000 to 150,000 clones, about 70% of them appearing once. V lost 6 bases and J lost 0, with 9 bases in between. The CDR3 is made up of 14 amino acids. Germline lookup yields CDR1 MNHNY and CDR2 SVGAGI (reference sequence). This clone occurred a few times. The sequenced sample consisted of peripheral blood. The receptor's source is a woman between 65 and 79 years old with acute or convalescent COVID-19. The chain links TRBV6-6 to TRBJ1-3; D is unclear. CDR3 DNA sequence: TGTGCCAGCAGCCACGAAGCCTCTGGAAACACCATATATTTT. This translates into CASSHEASGNTIYF.